The rows below give T cell receptor beta chains drawn from one sample of a study of vaccination and CD4 T cells after COVID-19. No cognate antigen is known for these TCRs. Each CDR3 protein gets one entry after TCRdb re-called the PCR reads with MiXCR. Of 7,000 to 10,000 distinct CDR3 sequences in the sample, around 70% were seen once. The sample comprised CD4+ T cells from blood, cultured in vitro. Receptors were obtained from a human donor who had recovered from COVID-19. Each CDR3 is given with its conserved first and last residue. D genes are given only for firm matches. Only part of the rows carry a size: once, few, many, or a class if the clone is expanded.

d_gene,abundance,j_gene,v_gene,CDR3aa,CDR3nt
TRBD2,-,TRBJ2-5,TRBV20-1,CSARDLAAGEQETQYF,TGCAGTGCTAGAGATTTAGCAGCGGGGGAACAAGAGACCCAGTACTTC
TRBD1,-,TRBJ1-6,TRBV6-1,CASRGGGVSPLHF,TGTGCCAGCAGGGGAGGGGGCGTTTCACCCCTCCACTTT
-,-,TRBJ2-7,TRBV12-3/TRBV12-4,CASSPPGGRLYEQYF,TGTGCCAGCAGTCCTCCAGGGGGGCGTTTATACGAGCAGTACTTC
TRBD2,-,TRBJ2-1,TRBV7-2,CASSPLLAGGNEQFF,TGTGCCAGCAGCCCTCTACTAGCGGGGGGGAATGAGCAGTTCTTC
TRBD1,-,TRBJ1-2,TRBV6-1,CASSPYRTGGNYGYTF,TGTGCCAGCAGTCCCTACCGGACAGGGGGCAACTATGGCTACACCTTC
TRBD2,-,TRBJ2-5,TRBV7-2,CASSPWVGGETQYF,TGTGCCAGCAGCCCCTGGGTGGGGGGGGAGACCCAGTACTTC
TRBD2,large,TRBJ2-7,TRBV10-3,CATRGGGDEQYF,TGTGCCACCCGCGGGGGGGGGGACGAGCAGTACTTC
TRBD1,-,TRBJ1-1,TRBV4-1,CASSQDSLRTGGRGDTEAFF,TGCGCCAGCAGCCAAGATAGTTTAAGAACAGGGGGCCGAGGCGACACTGAAGCTTTCTTT
-,-,TRBJ1-1,TRBV29-1,CSALEGTNTEAFF,TGCAGCGCCCTGGAAGGGACCAACACTGAAGCTTTCTTT
TRBD1,-,TRBJ1-1,TRBV20-1,CSARDLQGRQGFTEAFF,TGCAGTGCTAGAGATCTTCAGGGGAGACAGGGATTCACTGAAGCTTTCTTT
TRBD1,-,TRBJ1-5,TRBV24-1,CATSDRTGGLKPQHF,TGTGCCACCAGTGACCGGACAGGAGGTCTTAAGCCCCAGCATTTT
-,-,TRBJ1-2,TRBV29-1,CSVVQGRDYGYTF,TGCAGCGTTGTTCAGGGGCGGGACTATGGCTACACCTTC
-,few,TRBJ1-2,TRBV6-4,CASSEGGHGGYTF,TGTGCCAGCAGTGAAGGGGGGCACGGTGGCTACACCTTC
TRBD1,few,TRBJ1-6,TRBV20-1,CSAGRGVQGVNSPLHF,TGCAGTGCTGGGCGGGGTGTCCAGGGGGTTAATTCACCCCTCCACTTT
-,-,TRBJ1-6,TRBV20-1,CSARDSSGWSPYNSPLHF,TGCAGTGCTAGAGATTCCAGCGGCTGGAGTCCCTATAATTCACCCCTCCACTTT
TRBD1,-,TRBJ2-7,TRBV20-1,CSAGGGTGINEQYF,TGCAGTGCTGGAGGAGGGACAGGGATCAACGAGCAGTACTTC
-,-,TRBJ1-5,TRBV2,CASTRDHNQPQHF,TGTGCCAGCACCCGGGACCACAATCAGCCCCAGCATTTT
-,-,TRBJ2-2,TRBV6-5,CASSYLQGASAGELFF,TGTGCCAGCAGTTACTTACAGGGAGCTAGCGCCGGGGAGCTGTTTTTT
TRBD1,-,TRBJ1-5,TRBV7-2,CASSLYTGDNQPQHF,TGTGCCAGCAGCTTATATACAGGGGACAATCAGCCCCAGCATTTT
-,-,TRBJ2-2,TRBV10-1,CASSGIYTGELFF,TGCGCCAGCAGCGGAATTTACACCGGGGAGCTGTTTTTT
TRBD1,few,TRBJ2-2,TRBV6-1,CASSRDRGLTGELFF,TGTGCCAGCAGCCGAGACAGGGGGCTGACCGGGGAGCTGTTTTTT
TRBD2,-,TRBJ2-7,TRBV12-3/TRBV12-4,CASRPSGGAYEQYF,TGTGCCAGCAGGCCTAGCGGGGGGGCCTACGAGCAGTACTTC
TRBD1,-,TRBJ1-5,TRBV11-2,CASSPGTENQPQHF,TGTGCCAGCAGCCCGGGGACAGAGAATCAGCCCCAGCATTTT
-,-,TRBJ1-5,TRBV4-3,CASSQVLGGNQPQHF,TGCGCCAGCAGCCAAGTTCTGGGGGGCAATCAGCCCCAGCATTTT
TRBD1,once,TRBJ1-1,TRBV7-2,CASSQARQGLNTEAFF,TGTGCCAGCAGCCAGGCCCGACAGGGGTTGAACACTGAAGCTTTCTTT
-,-,TRBJ1-1,TRBV19,CASSIVRGLEAFF,TGTGCCAGTAGTATAGTCAGGGGTCTTGAAGCTTTCTTT
-,-,TRBJ1-2,TRBV2,CASTRTPAHGYTF,TGTGCCAGCACTCGGACCCCAGCCCATGGCTACACCTTC
TRBD1,-,TRBJ1-6,TRBV7-3,CASSTTGAYNSPLHF,TGTGCCAGCAGCACTACAGGGGCATATAATTCACCCCTCCACTTT
-,-,TRBJ2-7,TRBV24-1,CATSDPDGNSYEQYF,TGTGCCACCAGTGATCCCGATGGGAATTCCTACGAGCAGTACTTC
-,-,TRBJ2-3,TRBV30,CAWSNGGTQYF,TGTGCCTGGAGTAATGGGGGTACGCAGTATTTT
TRBD2,-,TRBJ2-2,TRBV20-1,CTARSGGRTGELFF,TGCACCGCCCGCAGCGGGGGACGGACCGGGGAGCTGTTTTTT
-,-,TRBJ1-2,TRBV27,CASSFIRWPYGYTF,TGTGCCAGCAGTTTTATCCGCTGGCCCTATGGCTACACCTTC
-,-,TRBJ2-3,TRBV5-1,CASSLVYSMQSQYF,TGCGCCAGCAGCTTGGTATACTCCATGCAATCGCAGTATTTT
TRBD1,-,TRBJ1-4,TRBV20-1,CSAYGTGNEKLFF,TGCAGTGCGTACGGGACAGGGAATGAAAAACTGTTTTTT
-,-,TRBJ2-3,TRBV19,CASSPRRLTDTQYF,TGTGCCAGTAGTCCTCGGCGGCTCACAGATACGCAGTATTTT
-,-,TRBJ1-5,TRBV5-6,CASSFRRAAYSNQPQHF,TGTGCCAGCAGCTTTCGCAGAGCCGCTTATAGCAATCAGCCCCAGCATTTT
-,-,TRBJ2-5,TRBV5-1,CASSLFSGLSEETQYF,TGCGCCAGCAGCTTGTTTTCGGGGTTAAGCGAAGAGACCCAGTACTTC
-,-,TRBJ1-5,TRBV19,CASSRGEGHQPQHF,TGTGCCAGTAGTAGAGGGGAGGGGCATCAGCCCCAGCATTTT
-,-,TRBJ1-1,TRBV27,CASSPPGPNTEAFF,TGTGCCAGCAGTCCGCCCGGCCCGAACACTGAAGCTTTCTTT
-,-,TRBJ1-1,TRBV20-1,CSAGRGAEAFF,TGCAGTGCGGGCAGGGGCGCTGAAGCTTTCTTT
-,-,TRBJ2-7,TRBV9,CASSTYSSYEQYF,TGTGCCAGCAGCACTTACAGTTCCTACGAGCAGTACTTC
TRBD2,-,TRBJ2-7,TRBV6-5,CASRYGGAGSYEQYF,TGTGCCAGCAGATACGGGGGGGCGGGCTCCTACGAGCAGTACTTC
-,-,TRBJ2-5,TRBV18,CASSLTQGTQETQYF,TGTGCCAGCTCACTAACACAGGGAACTCAAGAGACCCAGTACTTC
TRBD1,-,TRBJ1-6,TRBV7-9,CASSLGGGDSYSSLHF,TGTGCCAGCAGCTTAGGTGGTGGGGACAGTTATTCATCCCTCCACTTT
-,-,TRBJ1-6,TRBV5-8,CASSLAAWTGSPLHF,TGTGCCAGCAGCTTGGCCGCTTGGACGGGTTCACCCCTCCACTTT
-,-,TRBJ2-2,TRBV7-9,CASSSGPGRNTGELFF,TGTGCCAGCAGCTCCGGACCGGGTCGAAACACCGGGGAGCTGTTTTTT
TRBD1,-,TRBJ2-2,TRBV7-3,CASSWQETGRAGELFF,TGTGCCAGCAGCTGGCAAGAGACAGGGAGAGCCGGGGAGCTGTTTTTT
-,-,TRBJ2-7,TRBV2,CASSVIEQYF,TGTGCCAGCAGTGTGATCGAGCAGTACTTC
-,few,TRBJ1-5,TRBV2,CASSWTASNQPQHF,TGTGCCAGCAGTTGGACAGCGAGCAATCAGCCCCAGCATTTT
-,few,TRBJ1-1,TRBV5-1,CASSETVATEAFF,TGCGCCAGCAGCGAGACAGTAGCCACTGAAGCTTTCTTT
TRBD1,few,TRBJ1-2,TRBV10-3,CAISEGGQGSYGYTF,TGTGCCATCAGTGAGGGGGGACAGGGGAGCTATGGCTACACCTTC
-,-,TRBJ1-6,TRBV20-1,CSARARDLLNSPLHF,TGCAGTGCTAGGGCGAGGGACCTTCTTAATTCACCCCTCCACTTT